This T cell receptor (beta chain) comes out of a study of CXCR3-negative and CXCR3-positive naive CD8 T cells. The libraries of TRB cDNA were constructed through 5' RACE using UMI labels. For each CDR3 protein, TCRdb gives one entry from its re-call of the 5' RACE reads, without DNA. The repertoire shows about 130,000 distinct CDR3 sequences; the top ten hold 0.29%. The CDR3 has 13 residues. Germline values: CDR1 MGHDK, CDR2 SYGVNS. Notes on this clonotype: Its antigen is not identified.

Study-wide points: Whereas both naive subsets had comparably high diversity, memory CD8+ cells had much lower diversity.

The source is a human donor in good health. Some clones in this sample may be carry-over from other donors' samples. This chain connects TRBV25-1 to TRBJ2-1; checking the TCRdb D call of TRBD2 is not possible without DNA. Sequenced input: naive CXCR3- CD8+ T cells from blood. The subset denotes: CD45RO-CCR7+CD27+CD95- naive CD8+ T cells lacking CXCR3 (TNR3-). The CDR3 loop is CAIRDSSYNEQFF. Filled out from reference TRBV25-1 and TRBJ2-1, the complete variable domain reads EADIYQTPRYLVIGTGKKITLECSQTMGHDKMYWYQQDPGMELHLIHYSYGVNSTEKGDLSSESTVSRIRTEHFPLTLESARPSHTSQYLCAIRDSSYNEQFFGPGTRLTVL.